These 18 T cell receptor beta chains were all obtained from the same sample, sequenced in a study of T cells in Graves' hyperthyroidism and ophthalmopathy. Amplification of TCR beta CDR3 regions used RNA as the template. The HTBI primer set was used in a first-round RT-PCR of the TCR CDR3. TCRdb itself ran the multiplex PCR reads through MiXCR, one entry per CDR3 protein. Of around 350,000 distinct CDR3 sequences in the sample, 15% to 20% are singletons; the top ten hold 3.7%. Material: blood. The receptors were sampled from a woman aged 18-29 years with Graves' hyperthyroidism.

The chain joins TRBV29-1 to TRBJ2-7; TRBD2 agrees at 7 bases. This CDR3 has 12 residues. The ends lost 7 bases at V and 6 bases at J; junction bases unmatched: 9. CDR1 and CDR2 from the germline V gene are SQVTM and ANQGSEA. The CDR3 bases are TGCAGCGGCTCAGGTGGCGGGAGCGAGCAGTACTTC. Translation: CSGSGGGSEQYF.

This clonotype was seen a handful of times. This could be a read error, since a much larger clone is one nucleotide away. This rearrangement joins TRBV12-3 or TRBV12-4 to TRBJ2-5; D is unresolved. The CDR3 has 14 amino acids. DNA for the CDR3: TGTGCCAGCCGCCAACGGACGGAGCAAGATACCCAGTACTTC. The encoded protein is CASRQRTEQDTQYF.

This clonotype was seen ten or more times. The genes are TRBV12-3 or TRBV12-4 and TRBJ1-1; the D is unclear. This CDR3 is built from 12 residues. V shed 6 bases and J shed 2 bases, with 7 bases lying between them. CDR3 in DNA: TGTGCCAGCAGGTGGGGAAACACTGAAGCTTTCTTT. Translation: CASRWGNTEAFF.

The sample holds a few counts of this clonotype. The V call is TRBV6-1, the J call TRBJ1-6; D unclear. Germline lookup yields CDR1 MNHNS and CDR2 SASEGT. Deletions cut 3 bases from V and 13 bases from J, with 10 bases between. The CDR3 loop spans 12 amino acids. CDR3 amino acids: CASSDPDTPLHF. The CDR3 coding sequence is TGTGCCAGCAGTGACCCTGATACCCCCCTCCACTTT.

This clonotype was seen many times. CDR3 residues: CASSATQGGYEQYF. CDR3 DNA sequence: TGTGCCAGCTCCGCCACACAGGGGGGTTACGAGCAGTACTTC. The V and J genes are TRBV18 and TRBJ2-7, with 8 bases aligning to TRBD1. There are 14 residues in the CDR3. Germline loops: CDR1 KGHSH, CDR2 LQKENI. Unmatched junction bases numbered 8, after V lost 6 bases and J lost 4 bases.

There are many counts of this clonotype. This chain uses TRBV6-1 with TRBJ2-7, with 12 bases identical to TRBD2. Germline CDR1 reads MNHNS; CDR2 reads SASEGT. V lost 7 bases, J lost 2 bases, and 6 bases stayed unmatched. This CDR3 contains 15 residues. The CDR3 region is CASTGRLAGAYEQYF. CDR3 coding DNA: TGTGCCAGCACCGGAAGACTAGCGGGGGCCTACGAGCAGTACTTC.

This chain joins TRBV7-2 and TRBJ1-2; unclear D gene. Trimming left V 0 bases short and J 0 bases short, with 8 bases between. The CDR3 loop spans 15 amino acids. In germline, CDR1 is SGHTA, CDR2 FQGNSA. Here the CDR3 DNA reads TGTGCCAGCAGCTTAGCTCGGGCGACTAACTATGGCTACACCTTC. Protein: CASSLARATNYGYTF.

This clonotype was seen ten or more times. The junction does not match germline at one end; this may be a read error. The CDR3 DNA is TGCGCCAGCAGTGCGGCGGAGACCCAGTACTTC. As protein: CASSAAETQYF. This chain connects TRBV2 to TRBJ2-5; D is undetermined. The CDR3 consists of 11 residues. CDR1 is SNHLY and CDR2 is FYNNEI in the germline V gene. The full variable domain, with the rest looked up from reference TRBV2 and TRBJ2-5, is EPEVTQTPSHQVTQMGQEVILRCVPISNHLYFYWYRQILGQKVEFLVSFYNNEISEKSEIFDDQFSVERPDGSNFTLKIRSTKLEDSAMYFCASSAAETQYFGPGTRLLVL.

This clonotype was counted at least ten times. This rearrangement joins TRBV27 to TRBJ2-7, with 11 bases fitting TRBD2. This CDR3 has 15 residues. Trimming took 1 base from V and 6 from J; bases not matched to a gene: 5. CDR1 MNHEY and CDR2 SMNVEV come from the germline V gene (reference sequence). In DNA form, the CDR3 reads TGTGCCAGCAGTTTATATAGCGGGGGGGCCGTCGAGCAGTACTTC. This encodes CASSLYSGGAVEQYF.

The chain joins TRBV30 to TRBJ1-1; D gene uncertain. The CDR3 is 12 amino acids. Germline V gene sequence: CDR1 GTSNPN, CDR2 SVGIG (reference sequence). Trimming shortened V by 5 bases and J by 0 bases, and 7 bases separated the two germline ends. CDR3 loop: CAWGRMNTEAFF. CDR3 bases: TGTGCCTGGGGTCGGATGAACACTGAAGCTTTCTTT.

This clonotype has a count of ten or more. The chain links TRBV2 to TRBJ1-1; possibly TRBD1 for D (6 bases). Germline values: CDR1 SNHLY, CDR2 FYNNEI. V lost 5 bases and J 2 bases, leaving 12 bases between the germline ends. CDR3 length: 14 residues. CDR3 in DNA: TGTGCCAGCAGTAGGACAGTCTTTAACACTGAAGCTTTCTTT. Amino acid sequence: CASSRTVFNTEAFF.

This clonotype was observed many times. The chain uses TRBV5-8 and TRBJ1-2; 9 bases match TRBD1. The length of the CDR3 is 14 residues. Looked up from germline, CDR1 is SGHTS and CDR2 is YDEGEE. Trimming took 4 bases from V and 6 from J; bases not matched to a gene: 7. In DNA, the CDR3 is TGTGCCAGCAGCCTCGACAGGGGGGTGGATGGCTACACCTTC. Protein sequence: CASSLDRGVDGYTF.

The chain is built from TRBV4-2 and TRBJ1-6; D possibly corresponds to TRBD1 (5 bases). V was pared by 0 bases and J by 7 bases, with 13 bases between. Germline V CDR1 and CDR2: LGHNA, YNFKEQ. CDR3 length: 16 residues. The CDR3 bases are TGTGCCAGCAGCCAAGACTCAGGGAACCGCAATTCACCCCTCCACTTT. It codes for CASSQDSGNRNSPLHF.

DNA for the CDR3: TGTGCCAGTAGTCCCCGGGGCAGCGGCTACCGGATTGAAGCTTTCTTT. Amino acid sequence: CASSPRGSGYRIEAFF. The chain is built from TRBV19 and TRBJ1-1; a weak D match, TRBD1 (5 bases). Trimming took 5 bases from V and 7 from J, leaving 23 bases between them. The CDR3 length is 16 residues. The germline gives CDR1 LNHDA, CDR2 SQIVND (reference sequence).

The sample holds many counts of this clonotype. The V gene is TRBV6-1, the J gene TRBJ2-5; TRBD1 might be the D (6 bases). This CDR3 comprises 16 residues. V gave up 4 bases and J gave up 2 bases, with 17 bases separating them. CDR1 MNHNS and CDR2 SASEGT come from the germline V gene. CDR3 residues: CASSGKRTVSQETQYF. In nucleotides, the CDR3 is TGTGCCAGCAGTGGAAAAAGGACAGTTTCTCAAGAGACCCAGTACTTC.

The rearrangement links TRBV27 to TRBJ1-1; 8 bases fit TRBD1. The V and J ends lost 6 bases and 4 bases, in that order; junction bases with no gene match: 7. The CDR3 runs to 14 residues. CDR1 is MNHEY and CDR2 is SMNVEV in the germline V gene (reference sequence). CDR3 sequence reads: CASRLQGGATEAFF. The CDR3 nucleotides read TGTGCCAGCAGATTACAGGGGGGGGCCACTGAAGCTTTCTTT.

This clonotype has at least ten counts. The rearrangement links TRBV15 to TRBJ2-7; 7 nucleotides line up with TRBD2. The CDR3 has 15 amino acids. J gave up 3 bases and V 3 bases, and 8 bases lay outside the gene matches. Germline assignment: CDR1 LNHNV and CDR2 YYDKDF (reference sequence). CDR3 nucleotide sequence: TGTGCCACCAGCAGGGTCGCGGGGGAGAGCTACGAGCAGTACTTC. Translating it yields CATSRVAGESYEQYF.

This clonotype was counted at least ten times. The chain combines TRBV2 with TRBJ1-5, with TRBD1 as a possible D gene (5 bases). Germline loops: CDR1 SNHLY, CDR2 FYNNEI. With 7 bases removed from V and 1 base from J, the gap between germline ends came to 11 bases. The CDR3 length is 14 residues. CDR3 coding DNA: TGTGCCAGCAAAAGGGGTCTGAGCAATCAGCCCCAGCATTTT. Translated: CASKRGLSNQPQHF.